This T cell receptor (beta chain) emerged from a study of blood T cells in healthy people across ages. Study background: For every two T cells, template switching captured about one barcoded beta molecule.

Together with a sample-barcoded 5' primer, a J-beta primer mix was included in a second PCR lasting about 6 to 12 cycles. One entry per CDR3 protein results from TCRdb running MiXCR on the 5' RACE reads. Of 1.2 million to 1.5 million distinct CDR3 sequences in the sample, around 42% are singletons; the top ten hold 7.9%. The sequenced material came from blood. The TCR was taken from a woman aged 18-29 years in good health.

The CDR3 coding sequence is TGTGCCAGCAGTGAAGGAGGGGACAGGGGGAGTAATGAGCAGTTCTTC. This sequence encodes CASSEGGDRGSNEQFF. The rearrangement uses TRBV6-1 and TRBJ2-1; 11 nucleotides agree with TRBD1. Germline V gene sequence: CDR1 MNHNS, CDR2 SASEGT. V trimming: 1 base; J trimming: 7 bases; junction bases outside the gene matches: 6. CDR3 length: 16 residues.